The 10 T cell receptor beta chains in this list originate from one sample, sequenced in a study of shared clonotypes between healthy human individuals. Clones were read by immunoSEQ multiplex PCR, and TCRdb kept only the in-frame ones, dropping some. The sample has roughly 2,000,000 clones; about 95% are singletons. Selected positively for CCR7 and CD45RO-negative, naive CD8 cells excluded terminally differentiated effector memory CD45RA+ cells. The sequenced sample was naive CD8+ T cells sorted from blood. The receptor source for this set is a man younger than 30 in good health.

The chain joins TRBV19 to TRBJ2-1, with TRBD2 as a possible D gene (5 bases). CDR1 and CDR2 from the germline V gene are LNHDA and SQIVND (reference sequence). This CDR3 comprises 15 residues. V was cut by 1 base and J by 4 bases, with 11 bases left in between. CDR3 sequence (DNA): TGTGCCAGTAGTATAGCTGGGCTAGCATACAATGAGCAGTTCTTC. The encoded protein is CASSIAGLAYNEQFF.

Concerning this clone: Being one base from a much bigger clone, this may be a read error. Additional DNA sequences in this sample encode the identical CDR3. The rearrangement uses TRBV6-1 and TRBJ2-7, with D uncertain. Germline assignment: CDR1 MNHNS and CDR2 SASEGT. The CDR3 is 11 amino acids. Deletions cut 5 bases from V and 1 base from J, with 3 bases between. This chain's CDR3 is CASSFSYEQYF. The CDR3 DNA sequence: TGTGCCAGCAGTTTTTCCTACGAGCAGTACTTC.

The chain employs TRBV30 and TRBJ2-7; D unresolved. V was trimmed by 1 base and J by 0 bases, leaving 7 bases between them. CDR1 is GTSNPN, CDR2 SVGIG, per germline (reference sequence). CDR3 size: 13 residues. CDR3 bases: TGTGCCTGGAGTGAGGCTACCTCCTACGAGCAGTACTTC. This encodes CAWSEATSYEQYF.

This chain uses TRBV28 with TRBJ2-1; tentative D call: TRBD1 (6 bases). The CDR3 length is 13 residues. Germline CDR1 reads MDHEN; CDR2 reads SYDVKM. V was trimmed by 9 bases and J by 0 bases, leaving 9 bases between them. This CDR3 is CASTGPSYNEQFF. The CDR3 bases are TGTGCCAGTACAGGGCCCTCCTACAATGAGCAGTTCTTC.

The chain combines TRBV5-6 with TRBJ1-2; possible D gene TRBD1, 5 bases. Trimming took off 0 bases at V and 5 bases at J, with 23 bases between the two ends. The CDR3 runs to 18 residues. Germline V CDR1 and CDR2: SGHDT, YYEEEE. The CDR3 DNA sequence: TGTGCCAGCAGCTTGGCGGGCAGGGAGCAAGGTTTTGCATATGGCTACACCTTC. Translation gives CASSLAGREQGFAYGYTF.

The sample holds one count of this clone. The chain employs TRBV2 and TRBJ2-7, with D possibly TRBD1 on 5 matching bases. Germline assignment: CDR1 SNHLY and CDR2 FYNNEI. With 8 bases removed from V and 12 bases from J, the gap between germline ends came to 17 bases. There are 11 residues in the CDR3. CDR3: CASSWTTEWYF. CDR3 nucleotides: TGTGCCAGCTCCTGGACAACCGAGTGGTACTTC.

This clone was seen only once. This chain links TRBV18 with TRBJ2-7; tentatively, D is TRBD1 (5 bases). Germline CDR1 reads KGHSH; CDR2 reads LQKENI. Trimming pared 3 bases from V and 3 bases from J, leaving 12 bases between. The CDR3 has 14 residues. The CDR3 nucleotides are TGTGCCAGCTCACCTTCGGACACTGTCTACGAGCAGTACTTC. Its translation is CASSPSDTVYEQYF.

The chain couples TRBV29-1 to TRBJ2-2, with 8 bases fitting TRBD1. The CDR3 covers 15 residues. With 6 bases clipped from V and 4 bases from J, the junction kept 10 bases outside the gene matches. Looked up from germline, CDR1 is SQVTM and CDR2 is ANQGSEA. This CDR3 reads CSVVPGQEVTGELFF. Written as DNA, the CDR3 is TGCAGCGTAGTCCCGGGACAGGAAGTCACCGGGGAGCTGTTTTTT.

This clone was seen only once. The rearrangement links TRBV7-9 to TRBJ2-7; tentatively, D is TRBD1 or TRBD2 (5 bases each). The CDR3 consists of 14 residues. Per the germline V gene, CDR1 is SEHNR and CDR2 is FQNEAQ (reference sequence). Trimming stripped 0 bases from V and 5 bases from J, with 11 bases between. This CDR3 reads CASSLAGRDHEQYF. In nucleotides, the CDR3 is TGTGCCAGCAGCTTAGCGGGCAGGGACCACGAGCAGTACTTC.

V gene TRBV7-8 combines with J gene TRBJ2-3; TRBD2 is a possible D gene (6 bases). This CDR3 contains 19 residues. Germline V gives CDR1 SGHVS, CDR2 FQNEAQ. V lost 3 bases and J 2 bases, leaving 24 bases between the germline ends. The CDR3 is CASSLGPPWSGTPTDTQYF. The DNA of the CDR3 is TGTGCCAGCAGCTTGGGCCCCCCTTGGTCAGGGACTCCCACAGATACGCAGTATTTT.